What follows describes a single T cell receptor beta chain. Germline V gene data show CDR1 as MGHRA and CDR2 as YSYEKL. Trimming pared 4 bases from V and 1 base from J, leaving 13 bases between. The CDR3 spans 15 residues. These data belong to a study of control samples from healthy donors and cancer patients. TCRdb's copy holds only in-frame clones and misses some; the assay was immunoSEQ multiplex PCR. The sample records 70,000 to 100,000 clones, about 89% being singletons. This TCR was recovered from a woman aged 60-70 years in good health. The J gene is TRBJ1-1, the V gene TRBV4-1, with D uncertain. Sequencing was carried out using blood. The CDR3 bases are TGCGCCAGCAGCCCCTCCCCCGGTAGGAACACTGAAGCTTTCTTT. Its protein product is CASSPSPGRNTEAFF.